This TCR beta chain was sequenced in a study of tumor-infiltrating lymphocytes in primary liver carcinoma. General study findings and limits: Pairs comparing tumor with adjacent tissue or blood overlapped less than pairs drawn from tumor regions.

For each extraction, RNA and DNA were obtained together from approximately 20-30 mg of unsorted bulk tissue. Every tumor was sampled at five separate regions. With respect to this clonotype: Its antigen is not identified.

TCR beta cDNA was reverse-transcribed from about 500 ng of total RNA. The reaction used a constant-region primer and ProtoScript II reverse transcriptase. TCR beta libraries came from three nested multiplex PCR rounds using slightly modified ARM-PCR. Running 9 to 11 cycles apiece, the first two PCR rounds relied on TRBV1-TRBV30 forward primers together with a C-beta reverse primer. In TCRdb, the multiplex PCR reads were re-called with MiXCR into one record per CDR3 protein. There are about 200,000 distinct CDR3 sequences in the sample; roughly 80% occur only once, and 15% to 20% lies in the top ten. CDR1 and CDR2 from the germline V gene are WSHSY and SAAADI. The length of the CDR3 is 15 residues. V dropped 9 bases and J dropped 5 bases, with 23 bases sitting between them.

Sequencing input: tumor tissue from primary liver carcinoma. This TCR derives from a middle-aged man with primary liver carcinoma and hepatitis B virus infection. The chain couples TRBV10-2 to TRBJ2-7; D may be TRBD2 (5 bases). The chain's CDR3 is CARNEQQLARDEQYF. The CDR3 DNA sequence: TGCGCCAGGAATGAGCAGCAACTCGCGAGGGACGAGCAGTACTTC.